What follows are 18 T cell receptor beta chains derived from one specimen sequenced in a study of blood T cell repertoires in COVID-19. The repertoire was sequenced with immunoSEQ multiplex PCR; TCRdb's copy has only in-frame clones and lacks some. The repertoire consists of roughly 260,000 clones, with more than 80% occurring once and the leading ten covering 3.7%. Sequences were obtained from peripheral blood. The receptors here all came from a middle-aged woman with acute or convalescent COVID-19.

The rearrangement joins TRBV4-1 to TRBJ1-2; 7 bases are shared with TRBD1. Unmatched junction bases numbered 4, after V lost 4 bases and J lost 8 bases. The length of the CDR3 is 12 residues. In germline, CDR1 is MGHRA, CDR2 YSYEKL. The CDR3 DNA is TGCGCCAGCAGCCGCACAGGGGACGGCTACACCTTC. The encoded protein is CASSRTGDGYTF.

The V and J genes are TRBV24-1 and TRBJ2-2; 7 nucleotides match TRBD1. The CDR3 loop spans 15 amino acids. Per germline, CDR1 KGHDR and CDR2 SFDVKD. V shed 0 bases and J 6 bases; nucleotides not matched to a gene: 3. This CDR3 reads CATSDLRQGSGELFF. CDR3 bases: TGTGCCACCAGTGATTTGAGACAGGGTTCCGGGGAGCTGTTTTTT.

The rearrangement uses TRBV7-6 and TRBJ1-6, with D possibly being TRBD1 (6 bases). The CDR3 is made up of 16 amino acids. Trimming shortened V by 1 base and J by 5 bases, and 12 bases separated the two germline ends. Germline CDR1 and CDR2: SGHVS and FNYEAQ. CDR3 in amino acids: CASSLGVRTDNSPLHF. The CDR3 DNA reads TGTGCCAGCAGCTTAGGGGTGCGGACAGATAATTCACCCCTCCACTTT.

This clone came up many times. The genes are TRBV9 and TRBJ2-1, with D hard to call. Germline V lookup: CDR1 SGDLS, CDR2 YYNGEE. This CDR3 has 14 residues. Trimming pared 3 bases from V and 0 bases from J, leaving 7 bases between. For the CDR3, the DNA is TGTGCCAGCAGCGGTTTCAGCTCCTACAATGAGCAGTTCTTC. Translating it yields CASSGFSSYNEQFF.

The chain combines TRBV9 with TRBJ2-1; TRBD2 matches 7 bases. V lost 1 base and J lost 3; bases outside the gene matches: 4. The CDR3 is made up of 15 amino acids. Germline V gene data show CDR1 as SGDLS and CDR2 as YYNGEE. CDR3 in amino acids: CASSVPAGDYNEQFF. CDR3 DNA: TGTGCCAGCAGCGTACCTGCGGGGGACTACAATGAGCAGTTCTTC.

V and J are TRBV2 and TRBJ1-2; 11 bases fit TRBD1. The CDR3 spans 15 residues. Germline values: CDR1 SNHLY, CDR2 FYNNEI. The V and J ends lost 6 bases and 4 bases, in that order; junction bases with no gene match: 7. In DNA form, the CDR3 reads TGTGCCAGCAGGCCCGGGACAGGGGGGACCTATGGCTACACCTTC. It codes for CASRPGTGGTYGYTF. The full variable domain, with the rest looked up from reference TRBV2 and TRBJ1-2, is EPEVTQTPSHQVTQMGQEVILRCVPISNHLYFYWYRQILGQKVEFLVSFYNNEISEKSEIFDDQFSVERPDGSNFTLKIRSTKLEDSAMYFCASRPGTGGTYGYTFGSGTRLTVV.

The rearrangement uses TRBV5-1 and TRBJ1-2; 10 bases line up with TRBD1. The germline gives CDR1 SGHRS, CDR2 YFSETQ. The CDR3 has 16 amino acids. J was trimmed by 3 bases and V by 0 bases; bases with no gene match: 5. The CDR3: CASSLDRDRGDYGYTF. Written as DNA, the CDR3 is TGCGCCAGCAGCTTGGACCGGGACAGGGGTGACTATGGCTACACCTTC.

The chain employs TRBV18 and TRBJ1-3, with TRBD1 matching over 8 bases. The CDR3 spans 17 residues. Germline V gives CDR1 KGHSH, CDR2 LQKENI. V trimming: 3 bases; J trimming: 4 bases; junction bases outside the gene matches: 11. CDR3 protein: CASSPPDRVVAGNTIYF. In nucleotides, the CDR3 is TGTGCCAGCTCACCCCCGGACAGGGTAGTCGCGGGAAACACCATATATTTT. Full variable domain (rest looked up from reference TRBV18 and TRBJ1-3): NAGVMQNPRHLVRRRGQEARLRCSPMKGHSHVYWYRQLPEEGLKFMVYLQKENIIDESGMPKERFSAEFPKEGPSILRIQQVVRGDSAAYFCASSPPDRVVAGNTIYFGEGSWLTVV.

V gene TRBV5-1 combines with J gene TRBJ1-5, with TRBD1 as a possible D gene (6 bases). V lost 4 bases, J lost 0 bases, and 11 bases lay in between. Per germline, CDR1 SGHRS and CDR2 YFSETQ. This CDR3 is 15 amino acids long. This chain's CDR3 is CASSLQGNSNQPQHF. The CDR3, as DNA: TGCGCCAGCAGCCTACAGGGCAATAGCAATCAGCCCCAGCATTTT.

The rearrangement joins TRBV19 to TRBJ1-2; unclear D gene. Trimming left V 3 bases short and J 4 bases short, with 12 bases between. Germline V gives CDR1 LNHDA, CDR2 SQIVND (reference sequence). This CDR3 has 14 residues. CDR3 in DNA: TGTGCCAGTAGTATCGAGGGAGAGGTCTATGGCTACACCTTC. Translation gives CASSIEGEVYGYTF.

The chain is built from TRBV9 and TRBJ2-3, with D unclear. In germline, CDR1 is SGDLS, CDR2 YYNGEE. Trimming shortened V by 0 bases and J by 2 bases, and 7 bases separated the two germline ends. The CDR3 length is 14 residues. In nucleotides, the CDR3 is TGTGCCAGCAGCGTAGGCTCTATCACAGATACGCAGTATTTT. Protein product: CASSVGSITDTQYF. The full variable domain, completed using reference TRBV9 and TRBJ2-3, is DSGVTQTPKHLITATGQRVTLRCSPRSGDLSVYWYQQSLDQGLQFLIQYYNGEERAKGNILERFSAQQFPDLHSELNLSSLELGDSALYFCASSVGSITDTQYFGPGTRLTVL.

The CDR3 sequence is CASRTGGDNEAFF. The CDR3 DNA reads as TGTGCCAGCAGGACAGGGGGCGATAACGAAGCTTTCTTT. J is TRBJ1-1 and V is TRBV2, with 10 bases that match TRBD1. Trimming took 6 bases from V and 8 from J; bases not matched to a gene: 6. Germline values: CDR1 SNHLY, CDR2 FYNNEI. The CDR3 has 13 amino acids.

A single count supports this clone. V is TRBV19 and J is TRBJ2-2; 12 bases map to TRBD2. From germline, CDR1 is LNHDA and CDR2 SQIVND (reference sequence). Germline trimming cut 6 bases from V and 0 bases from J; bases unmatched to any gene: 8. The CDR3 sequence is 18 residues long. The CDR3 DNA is TGTGCCAGTAGCCGACTAGCGGGGGCCTCTACGAACACCGGGGAGCTGTTTTTT. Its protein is CASSRLAGASTNTGELFF.

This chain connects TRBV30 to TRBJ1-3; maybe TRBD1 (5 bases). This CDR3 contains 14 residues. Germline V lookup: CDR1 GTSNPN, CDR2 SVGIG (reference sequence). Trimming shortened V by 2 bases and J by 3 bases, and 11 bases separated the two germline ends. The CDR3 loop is CAWSLGGDGNTIYF. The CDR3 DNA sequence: TGTGCCTGGAGTCTTGGGGGGGATGGAAACACCATATATTTT.

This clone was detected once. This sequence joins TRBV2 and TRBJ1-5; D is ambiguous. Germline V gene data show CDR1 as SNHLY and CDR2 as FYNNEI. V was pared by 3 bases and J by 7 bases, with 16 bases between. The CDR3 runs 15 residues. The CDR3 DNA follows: TGTGCCAGCAGTGAGATGCGGGATTTAGGACAGCCCCAGCATTTT. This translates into CASSEMRDLGQPQHF.

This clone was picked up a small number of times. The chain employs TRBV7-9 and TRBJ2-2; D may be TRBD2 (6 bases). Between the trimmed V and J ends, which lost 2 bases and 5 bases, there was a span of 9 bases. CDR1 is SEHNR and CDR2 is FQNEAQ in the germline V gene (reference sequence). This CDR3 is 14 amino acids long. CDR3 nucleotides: TGTGCCAGCAGCTTATCAGGGAGGACCGGGGAGCTGTTTTTT. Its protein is CASSLSGRTGELFF.

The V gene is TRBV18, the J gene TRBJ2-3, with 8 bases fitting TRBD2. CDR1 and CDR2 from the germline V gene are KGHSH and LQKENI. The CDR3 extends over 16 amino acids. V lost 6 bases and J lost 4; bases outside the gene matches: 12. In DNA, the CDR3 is TGTGCCAGCTCTCCTCCGGGGGGGAGACTTTCAGATACGCAGTATTTT. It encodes CASSPPGGRLSDTQYF.

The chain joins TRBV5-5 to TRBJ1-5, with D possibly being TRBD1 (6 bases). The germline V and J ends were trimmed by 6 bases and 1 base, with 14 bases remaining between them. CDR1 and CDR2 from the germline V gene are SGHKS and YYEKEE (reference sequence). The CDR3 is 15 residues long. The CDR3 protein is CASNPGHGSNQPQHF. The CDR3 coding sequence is TGTGCCAGCAACCCGGGACACGGGAGCAATCAGCCCCAGCATTTT.